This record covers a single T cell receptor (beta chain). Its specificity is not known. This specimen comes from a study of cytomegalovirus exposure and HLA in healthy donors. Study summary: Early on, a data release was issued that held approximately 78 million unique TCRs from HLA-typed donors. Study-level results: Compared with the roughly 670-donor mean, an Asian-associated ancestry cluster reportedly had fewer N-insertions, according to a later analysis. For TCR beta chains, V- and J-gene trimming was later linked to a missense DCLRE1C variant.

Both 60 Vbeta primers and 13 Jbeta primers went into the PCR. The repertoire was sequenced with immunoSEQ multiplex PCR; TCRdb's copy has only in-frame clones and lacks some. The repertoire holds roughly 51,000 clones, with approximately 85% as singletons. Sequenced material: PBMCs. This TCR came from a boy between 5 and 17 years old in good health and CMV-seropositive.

As DNA, the CDR3 is TGTGCCAGCAGCTCAAGGGACAGGGGCCCTCGGGGGCAGTTCTTC. Translation: CASSSRDRGPRGQFF. The chain has TRBV11-2 and TRBJ2-1; 10 positions match TRBD1. V shed 4 bases and J 12 bases; nucleotides not matched to a gene: 12. This CDR3 is built from 15 residues. Germline CDR1 reads SGHAT; CDR2 reads FQNNGV.